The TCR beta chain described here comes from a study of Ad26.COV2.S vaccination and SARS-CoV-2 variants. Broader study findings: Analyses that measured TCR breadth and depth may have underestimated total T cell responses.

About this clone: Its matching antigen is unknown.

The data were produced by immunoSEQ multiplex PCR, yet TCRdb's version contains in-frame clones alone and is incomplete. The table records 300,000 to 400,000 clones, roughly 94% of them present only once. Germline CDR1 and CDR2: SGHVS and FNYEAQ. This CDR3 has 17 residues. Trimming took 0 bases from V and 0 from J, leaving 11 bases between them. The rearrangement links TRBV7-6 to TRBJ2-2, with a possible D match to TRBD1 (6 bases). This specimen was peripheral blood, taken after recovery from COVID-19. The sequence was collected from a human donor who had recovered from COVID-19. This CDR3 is CASSLALGGPNTGELFF. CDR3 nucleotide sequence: TGTGCCAGCAGCTTAGCGCTTGGGGGCCCGAACACCGGGGAGCTGTTTTTT. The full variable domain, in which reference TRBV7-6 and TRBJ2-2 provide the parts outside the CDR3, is GAGVSQSPRYKVTKRGQDVALRCDPISGHVSLYWYRQALGQGPEFLTYFNYEAQQDKSGLPNDRFSAERPEGSISTLTIQRTEQRDSAMYRCASSLALGGPNTGELFFGEGSRLTVL.